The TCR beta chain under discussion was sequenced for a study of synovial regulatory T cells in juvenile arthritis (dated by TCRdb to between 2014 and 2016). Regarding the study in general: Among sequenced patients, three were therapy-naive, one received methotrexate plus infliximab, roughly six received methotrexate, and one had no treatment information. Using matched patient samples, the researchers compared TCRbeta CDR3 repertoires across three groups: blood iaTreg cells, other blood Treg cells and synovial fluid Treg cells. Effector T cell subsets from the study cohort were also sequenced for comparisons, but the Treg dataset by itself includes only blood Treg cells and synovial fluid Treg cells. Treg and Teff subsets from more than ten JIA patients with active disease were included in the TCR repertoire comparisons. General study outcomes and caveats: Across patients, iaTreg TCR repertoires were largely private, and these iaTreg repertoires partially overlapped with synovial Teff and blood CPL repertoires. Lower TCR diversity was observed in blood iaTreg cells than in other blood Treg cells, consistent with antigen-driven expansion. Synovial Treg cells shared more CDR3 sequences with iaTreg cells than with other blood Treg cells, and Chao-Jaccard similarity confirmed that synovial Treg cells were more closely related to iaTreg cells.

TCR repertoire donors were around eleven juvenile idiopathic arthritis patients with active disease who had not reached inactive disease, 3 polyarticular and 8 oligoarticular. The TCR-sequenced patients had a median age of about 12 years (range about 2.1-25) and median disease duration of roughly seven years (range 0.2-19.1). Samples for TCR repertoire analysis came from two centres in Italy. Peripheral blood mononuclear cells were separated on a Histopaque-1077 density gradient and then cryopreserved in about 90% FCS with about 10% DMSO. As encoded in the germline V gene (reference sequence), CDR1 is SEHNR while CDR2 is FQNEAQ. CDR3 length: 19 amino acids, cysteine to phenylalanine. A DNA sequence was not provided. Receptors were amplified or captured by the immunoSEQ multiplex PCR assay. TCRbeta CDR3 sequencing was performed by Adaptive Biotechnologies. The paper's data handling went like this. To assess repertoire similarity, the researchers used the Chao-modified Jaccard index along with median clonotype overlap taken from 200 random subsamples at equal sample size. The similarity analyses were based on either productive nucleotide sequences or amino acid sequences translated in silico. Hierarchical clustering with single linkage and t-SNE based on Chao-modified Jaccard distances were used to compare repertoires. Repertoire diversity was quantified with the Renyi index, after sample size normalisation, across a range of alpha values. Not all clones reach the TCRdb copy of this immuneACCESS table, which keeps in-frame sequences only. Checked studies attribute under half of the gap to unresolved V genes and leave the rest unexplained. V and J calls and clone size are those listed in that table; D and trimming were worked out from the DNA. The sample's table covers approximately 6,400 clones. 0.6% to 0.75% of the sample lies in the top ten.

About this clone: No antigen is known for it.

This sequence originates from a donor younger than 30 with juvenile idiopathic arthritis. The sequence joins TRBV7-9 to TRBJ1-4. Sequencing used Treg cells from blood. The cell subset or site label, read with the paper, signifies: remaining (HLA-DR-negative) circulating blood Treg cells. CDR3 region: CASSPSGRAVPAANEKLFF. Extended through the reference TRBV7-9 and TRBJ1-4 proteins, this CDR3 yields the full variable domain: DTGVSQNPRHKITKRGQNVTFRCDPISEHNRLYWYRQTLGQGPEFLTYFQNEAQLEKSRLLSDRFSAERPKGSFSTLEIQRTEQGDSAMYLCASSPSGRAVPAANEKLFFGSGTQLSVL.